The 25 T cell receptor beta chains reported below all come from one sample, sequenced in a study of post-analysis software for immune sequencing data. Prepared libraries of TCR beta cDNA carried unique molecular identifiers. Using its own MiXCR run on the PCR reads, TCRdb lists one record per CDR3 protein. This sample carries around 160,000 distinct CDR3 sequences, under 40% of them seen once, and the ten largest clones take 25% to 35%. The sample here was blood, taken after autologous hematopoietic stem cell transplantation. Every receptor here comes from a girl between 5 and 17 years old with multiple sclerosis.

In regard to this clonotype: Just one base apart from a much larger clone, this may be a read error. The chain uses TRBV12-3 or TRBV12-4 and TRBJ2-1, with TRBD1 identical over 9 bases. With V trimmed by 6 bases and J by 8 bases, 8 bases remained unmatched. This CDR3 comprises 14 residues. For the CDR3, the DNA is TGTGCCAGCAGGTTGGGACAGGGTCAGTATGAGCAGTTCTTC. Translation gives CASRLGQGQYEQFF.

This sequence joins TRBV15 and TRBJ2-1; D could derive from TRBD1 or TRBD2 (5 bases each). The CDR3 spans 14 residues. CDR1 LNHNV and CDR2 YYDKDF come from the germline V gene (reference sequence). V gave up 1 base and J gave up 7 bases, with 11 bases separating them. The chain's CDR3 is CATSRARGWNEQFF. The CDR3 DNA reads as TGTGCCACCAGCAGAGCCCGGGGCTGGAATGAGCAGTTCTTC.

The CDR3 DNA sequence: TGTGCCAGCAGCTTATTGGCGGGAGAAGAGCAGTACTTC. Amino acids: CASSLLAGEEQYF. This rearrangement joins TRBV7-9 to TRBJ2-5; 7 nucleotides align to TRBD2. Germline V lookup: CDR1 SEHNR, CDR2 FQNEAQ (reference sequence). This CDR3 is 13 amino acids long. With V trimmed by 2 bases and J by 11 bases, 8 bases remained unmatched.

This clonotype showed up just a few times. This sequence joins TRBV6-6 and TRBJ2-5, with D perhaps matching TRBD1 (5 bases). The CDR3 consists of 12 residues. Deletions cut 2 bases from V and 4 bases from J, with 5 bases between. From germline, CDR1 is MNHNY and CDR2 SVGAGI (reference sequence). The CDR3 DNA is TGTGCCAGCAGTTACGACAGAGAGACCCAGTACTTC. Translation gives CASSYDRETQYF.

CDR3 region: CASRRRDRGTGGYNEQFF. The CDR3 coding sequence is TGTGCCAGCAGGCGGCGGGACAGGGGTACGGGGGGGTACAATGAGCAGTTCTTC. This sequence joins TRBV12-3 or TRBV12-4 and TRBJ2-1; 10 nucleotides line up with TRBD1. The CDR3 is 18 amino acids. Losses at the gene ends were 6 bases for V and 4 bases for J; bases not matched to a gene: 15.

The chain uses TRBV6-2 or TRBV6-3 and TRBJ2-7; TRBD1 might be the D (6 bases). CDR3 length equals 15 residues. Germline CDR1 reads MNHEY; CDR2 reads SVGEGT. V lost 2 bases and J 0 bases, leaving 11 bases between the germline ends. The CDR3 coding sequence is TGTGCCAGCAGTTACCCACAGGGAAGCTCCTACGAGCAGTACTTC. Residues: CASSYPQGSSYEQYF.

This clonotype was detected ten times or more. The J gene is TRBJ2-1, the V gene TRBV6-4; 7 bases align to TRBD1. The CDR3 totals 13 residues. J was trimmed by 7 bases and V by 5 bases; bases with no gene match: 5. CDR1 and CDR2 (germline): MRHNA, SNTAGT. This CDR3 reads CASSTGQQNEQFF. The CDR3 region has the DNA TGTGCCAGCAGTACGGGACAGCAAAATGAGCAGTTCTTC.

Regarding this clonotype: An end of the junction differs from the germline gene, which may be a read error. The chain recombines TRBV7-9 with TRBJ2-7; 15 bases align to TRBD2. The CDR3 totals 15 residues. Germline CDR1 and CDR2: SEHNR and FQNEAQ (reference sequence). The CDR3 protein is CAGSTGTSGRYEQYF. The CDR3 bases are TGTGCCGGCAGCACCGGGACTAGCGGGAGGTACGAGCAGTACTTC.

This clonotype has ten or more counts. The chain recombines TRBV29-1 with TRBJ2-6; D possibly uses TRBD1 or TRBD2 (5 bases each). V dropped 1 base and J dropped 4 bases, with 8 bases sitting between them. The CDR3 length is 14 residues. Germline V gives CDR1 SQVTM, CDR2 ANQGSEA. CDR3 region: CSVEVGDGANVLTF. In DNA, the CDR3 is TGCAGCGTTGAAGTAGGGGACGGGGCCAACGTCCTGACTTTC.

The V gene is TRBV7-9, the J gene TRBJ1-4; D possibly corresponds to TRBD1 (6 bases). The CDR3 is 16 amino acids. V was pared by 6 bases and J by 7 bases, with 21 bases between. Germline V lookup: CDR1 SEHNR, CDR2 FQNEAQ (reference sequence). CDR3 residues: CASRRRPGHDSEKLFF. CDR3 bases: TGTGCCAGCAGGAGAAGGCCGGGACACGACTCTGAAAAACTGTTTTTT.

This rearrangement joins TRBV5-5 to TRBJ2-7; D not resolved. The V and J ends lost 1 base and 7 bases respectively, with 15 bases between them. CDR1 and CDR2 from the germline V gene are SGHKS and YYEKEE (reference sequence). The CDR3 is made up of 14 amino acids. The CDR3 DNA reads TGTGCCAGCAGCTTGTTTTTAGTGACGGGTGAGCAGTACTTC. This sequence encodes CASSLFLVTGEQYF.

The chain couples TRBV12-3 or TRBV12-4 to TRBJ2-5; D is possibly TRBD1 (6 bases). Trimming left V 5 bases short and J 7 bases short, with 14 bases between. The CDR3 is 13 amino acids. This CDR3 is CASSTQGGLTQYF. As DNA, the CDR3 is TGTGCCAGCAGTACACAGGGCGGGCTGACCCAGTACTTC.

The chain has TRBV5-6 and TRBJ1-5, with D unresolved. V lost 0 bases, J lost 6 bases, and 10 bases lay in between. Germline V gives CDR1 SGHDT, CDR2 YYEEEE. The length of the CDR3 is 14 residues. The CDR3 is CASSLVGLGQPQHF. In nucleotides, the CDR3 is TGTGCCAGCAGCTTGGTAGGGTTAGGTCAGCCCCAGCATTTT.

This chain uses TRBV20-1 with TRBJ2-3, with TRBD1 identical over 9 bases. The ends lost 4 bases at V and 3 bases at J; junction bases unmatched: 5. Germline V lookup: CDR1 DFQATT, CDR2 SNEGSKA (reference sequence). The CDR3 covers 14 residues. The CDR3 nucleotides read TGCAGTGCTACCACCGGGACAGGGACAGATACGCAGTATTTT. Its protein is CSATTGTGTDTQYF.

A word on this clonotype: A much larger clone differs by one base, so this may be a read error. This chain joins TRBV24-1 and TRBJ2-3; D gene unclear. The CDR3 is 13 amino acids. With 9 bases removed from V and 1 base from J, the gap between germline ends came to 10 bases. CDR1 is KGHDR, CDR2 SFDVKD, per germline. The DNA for the CDR3 is TGTGCCACCGGGCCAAGAGGCACAGATACGCAGTATTTT. Amino acids: CATGPRGTDTQYF.

A few counts support this clonotype. In DNA, the CDR3 is TGTGCCAGCAGCTTAGTATTTAATTTGACTAGCGGAAACTACGAGCAGTACTTC. Translating gives CASSLVFNLTSGNYEQYF. The chain joins TRBV7-2 to TRBJ2-7, with TRBD2 matching 9 bases. Germline CDR1 is SGHTA and CDR2 is FQGNSA. CDR3 size: 18 residues. V lost 1 base to trimming and J lost 3 bases; unmatched junction nucleotides: 13.

In its sample, this clonotype was seen a few times. The chain uses TRBV5-1 and TRBJ2-3; D unresolved. V was trimmed by 1 base and J by 6 bases, leaving 6 bases between them. From germline, CDR1 is SGHRS and CDR2 YFSETQ. The CDR3 consists of 12 residues. CDR3 in amino acids: CASSLSIDTQYF. The CDR3, as DNA: TGCGCCAGCAGCTTGAGCATTGATACGCAGTATTTT.

The chain carries TRBV10-3 and TRBJ2-7, with D perhaps given as TRBD1 or TRBD2 (6 bases each). Trimming removed 7 bases at V and 5 bases at J, with 21 bases between. The CDR3 is 15 amino acids. Germline V CDR1 and CDR2: ENHRY, SYGVKD. CDR3 in DNA: TGTGCCATCAAGGAGGGGGACAACGGAGCCAACGAGCAGTACTTC. Its translation: CAIKEGDNGANEQYF.

This clonotype was observed a few times. This rearrangement joins TRBV20-1 to TRBJ2-7, with a possible D match to TRBD1 (5 bases). This CDR3 spans 13 amino acids. V lost 3 bases and J 5 bases, leaving 14 bases between the germline ends. Germline V gives CDR1 DFQATT, CDR2 SNEGSKA (reference sequence). The CDR3 loop is CSASSRQGDEQYF. CDR3 DNA: TGCAGTGCTAGCAGTCGCCAAGGGGACGAGCAGTACTTC.

The chain carries TRBV29-1 and TRBJ2-1; D perhaps matches TRBD1 (8 bases). Deletions cut 8 bases from V and 7 bases from J, with 24 bases between. Germline lookup yields CDR1 SQVTM and CDR2 ANQGSEA. The CDR3 has 15 residues. The CDR3 reads CSSPGGGGSLNEQFF. The CDR3 region has the DNA TGCAGCTCACCAGGGGGCGGGGGAAGTCTGAATGAGCAGTTCTTC.

The chain uses TRBV21-1 and TRBJ2-7; TRBD2 is the table's D call, not checked against the DNA. TRBV21-1 is flagged as a pseudogene. This CDR3 spans 14 amino acids. The CDR3 sequence: CASSGLAGIYEQYF. The CDR3, as DNA: TGTGCCAGCAGCGGGCTAGCGGGCATCTACGAGCAGTACTTC.

This chain joins TRBV1 and TRBJ2-7. TRBV1 is designated a pseudogene. This CDR3 region has 12 residues. CDR3 residues: CTSSQDRYEQYF. The CDR3 nucleotides read TGCACCAGCAGCCAGGATCGTTACGAGCAGTACTTC.

This clonotype came up a few times. The chain uses TRBV27 and TRBJ2-1; a weak D match, TRBD1 (7 bases). CDR3 length equals 14 residues. Looked up from germline, CDR1 is MNHEY and CDR2 is SMNVEV (reference sequence). Trimming removed 2 bases at V and 7 bases at J, with 12 bases between. DNA for the CDR3: TGTGCCAGCAGTTTAGGCAGGGGGAGGAATGAGCAGTTCTTC. It codes for CASSLGRGRNEQFF.

In this sample, this clonotype turned up a few times. The J gene is TRBJ1-2, the V gene TRBV20-1, with unresolved D. The CDR3 covers 15 residues. In germline, CDR1 is DFQATT, CDR2 SNEGSKA (reference sequence). V lost 4 bases and J lost 4, with 19 bases in between. CDR3 nucleotide sequence: TGCAGTGCTACCCGCCCGGGAGACCTTAGCTATGGCTACACCTTC. Translation gives CSATRPGDLSYGYTF.

V and J are TRBV18 and TRBJ2-1, with 9 bases fitting TRBD2. CDR3 length: 18 amino acids. V lost 5 bases, J lost 8 bases, and 19 bases stayed unmatched. CDR1 is KGHSH and CDR2 is LQKENI in the germline V gene. Here the CDR3 DNA reads TGTGCCAGCTCATCAAATCCTCGGGGCCTAGCGGGAAGTGATGAGCAGTTCTTC. It specifies CASSSNPRGLAGSDEQFF.